In its sample, the clone carrying this T cell receptor (beta chain) was seen a few times. Its specificity is not known. This entry comes from a study of CD8 T cell repertoires and HIV-1 epitope variants. About the study: 1M T cells were kept uncultured as a baseline.

Survey-depth immunoSEQ sequencing covered TCR beta CDR3 regions. Repertoires were generated with immunoSEQ multiplex PCR, while TCRdb's copy carries only in-frame clones and drops some. The repertoire holds about 5,500 clones, with approximately 70% as singletons. The germline CDR1 and CDR2 sequences are MNHEY and SMNVEV (reference sequence). V was pared by 5 bases and J by 2 bases, with 11 bases of the junction left unmatched. The CDR3 length is 17 residues. The receptor comes from a male donor with HIV. The material sequenced was cultured CD8+ T cells derived from PBMCs. The rearrangement joins TRBV27 to TRBJ2-3; TRBD2 matches at 9 bases. The CDR3 region is CASSGDLAGGITDTQYF. As DNA, the CDR3 is TGTGCCAGCAGTGGGGATCTGGCGGGGGGGATCACAGATACGCAGTATTTT.